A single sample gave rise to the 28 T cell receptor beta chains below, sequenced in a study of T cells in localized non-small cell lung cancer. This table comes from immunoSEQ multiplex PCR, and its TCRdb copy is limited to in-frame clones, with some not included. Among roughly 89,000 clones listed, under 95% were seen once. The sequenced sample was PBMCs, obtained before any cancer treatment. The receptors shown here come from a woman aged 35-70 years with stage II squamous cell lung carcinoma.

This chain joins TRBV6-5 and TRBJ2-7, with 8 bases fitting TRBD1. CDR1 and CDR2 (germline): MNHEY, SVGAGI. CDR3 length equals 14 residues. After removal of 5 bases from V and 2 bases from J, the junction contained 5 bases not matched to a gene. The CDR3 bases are TGTGCCAGCAGTGGGGACAGGCCGCCCTACGAGCAGTACTTC. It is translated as CASSGDRPPYEQYF.

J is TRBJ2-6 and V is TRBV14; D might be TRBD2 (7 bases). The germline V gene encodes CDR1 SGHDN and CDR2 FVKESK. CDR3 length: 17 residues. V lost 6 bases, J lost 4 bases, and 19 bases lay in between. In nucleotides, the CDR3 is TGTGCCAGCAGTCGTACACCGGGGGGCCCAGGGGCCAACGTCCTGACTTTC. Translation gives CASSRTPGGPGANVLTF.

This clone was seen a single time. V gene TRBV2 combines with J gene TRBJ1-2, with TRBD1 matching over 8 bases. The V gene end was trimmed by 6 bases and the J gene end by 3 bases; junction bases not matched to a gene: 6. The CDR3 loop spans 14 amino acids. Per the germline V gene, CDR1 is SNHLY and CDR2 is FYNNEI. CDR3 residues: CASSLTGADYGYTF. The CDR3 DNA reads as TGTGCCAGCAGCCTGACAGGGGCTGACTATGGCTACACCTTC. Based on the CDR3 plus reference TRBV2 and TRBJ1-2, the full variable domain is EPEVTQTPSHQVTQMGQEVILRCVPISNHLYFYWYRQILGQKVEFLVSFYNNEISEKSEIFDDQFSVERPDGSNFTLKIRSTKLEDSAMYFCASSLTGADYGYTFGSGTRLTVV.

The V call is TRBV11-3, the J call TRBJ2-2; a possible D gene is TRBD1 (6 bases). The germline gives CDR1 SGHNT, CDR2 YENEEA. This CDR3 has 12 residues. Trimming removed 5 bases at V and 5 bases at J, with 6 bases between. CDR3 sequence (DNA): TGTGCCAGCAGCGACAGGACCGGGGAGCTGTTTTTT. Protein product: CASSDRTGELFF. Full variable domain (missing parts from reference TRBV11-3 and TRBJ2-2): EAGVVQSPRYKIIEKKQPVAFWCNPISGHNTLYWYLQNLGQGPELLIRYENEEAVDDSQLPKDRFSAERLKGVDSTLKIQPAELGDSAVYLCASSDRTGELFFGEGSRLTVL.

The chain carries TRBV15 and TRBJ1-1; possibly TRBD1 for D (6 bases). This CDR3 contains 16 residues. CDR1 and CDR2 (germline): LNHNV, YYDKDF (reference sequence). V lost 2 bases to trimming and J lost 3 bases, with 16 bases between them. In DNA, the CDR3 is TGTGCCACCAGCAGATACACACAGGGTGTTGACACTGAAGCTTTCTTT. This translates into CATSRYTQGVDTEAFF.

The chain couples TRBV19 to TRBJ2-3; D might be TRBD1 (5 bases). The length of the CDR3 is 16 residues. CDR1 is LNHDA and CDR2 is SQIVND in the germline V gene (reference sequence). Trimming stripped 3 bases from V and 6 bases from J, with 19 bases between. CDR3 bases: TGTGCCAGTAGTATCCTTTCAGGGTACCTCCCGGATACGCAGTATTTT. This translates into CASSILSGYLPDTQYF.

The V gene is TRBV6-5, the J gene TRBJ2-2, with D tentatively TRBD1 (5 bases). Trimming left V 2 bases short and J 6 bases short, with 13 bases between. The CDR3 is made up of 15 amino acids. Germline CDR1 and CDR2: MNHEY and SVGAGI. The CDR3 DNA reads TGTGCCAGCAGTTACACAGGCCTAGTGGCCGGGGAGCTGTTTTTT. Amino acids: CASSYTGLVAGELFF.

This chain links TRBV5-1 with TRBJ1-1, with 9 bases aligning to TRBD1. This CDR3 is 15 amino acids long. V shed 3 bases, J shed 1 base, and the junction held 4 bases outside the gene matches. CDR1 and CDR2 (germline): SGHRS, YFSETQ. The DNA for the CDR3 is TGCGCCAGCAGCTGGGGGACAGGGCGGAACACTGAAGCTTTCTTT. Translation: CASSWGTGRNTEAFF.

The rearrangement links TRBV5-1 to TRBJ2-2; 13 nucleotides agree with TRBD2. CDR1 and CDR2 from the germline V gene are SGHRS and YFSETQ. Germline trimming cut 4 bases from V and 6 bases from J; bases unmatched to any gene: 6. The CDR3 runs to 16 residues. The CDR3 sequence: CASSVGLAGVSGELFF. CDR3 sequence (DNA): TGCGCCAGCAGCGTCGGACTAGCGGGAGTATCCGGGGAGCTGTTTTTT.

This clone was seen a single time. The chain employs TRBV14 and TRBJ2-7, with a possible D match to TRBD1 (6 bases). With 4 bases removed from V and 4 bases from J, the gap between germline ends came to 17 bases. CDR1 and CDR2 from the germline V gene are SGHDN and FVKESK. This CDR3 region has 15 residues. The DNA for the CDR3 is TGTGCCAGCAGCCTTAGGGTACAGGGTACATACGAGCAGTACTTC. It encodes CASSLRVQGTYEQYF.

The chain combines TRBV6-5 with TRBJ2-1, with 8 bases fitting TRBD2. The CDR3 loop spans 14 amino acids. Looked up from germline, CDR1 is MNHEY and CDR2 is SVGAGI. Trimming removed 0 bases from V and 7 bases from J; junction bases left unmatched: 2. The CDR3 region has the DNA TGTGCCAGCAGTTACTCCGGGACTAGAAATGAGCAGTTCTTC. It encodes CASSYSGTRNEQFF.

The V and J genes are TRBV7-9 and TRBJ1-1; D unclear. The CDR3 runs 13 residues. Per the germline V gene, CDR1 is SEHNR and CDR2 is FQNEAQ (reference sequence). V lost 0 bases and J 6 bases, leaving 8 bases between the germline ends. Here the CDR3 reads CASSLASVPEAFF. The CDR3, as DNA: TGTGCCAGCAGCTTAGCTTCGGTCCCTGAAGCTTTCTTT.

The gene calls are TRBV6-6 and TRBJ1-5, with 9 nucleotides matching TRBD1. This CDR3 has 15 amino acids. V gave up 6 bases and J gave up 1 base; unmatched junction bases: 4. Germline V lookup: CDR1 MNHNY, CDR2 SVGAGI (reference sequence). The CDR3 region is CASRDRGRSNQPQHF. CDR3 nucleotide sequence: TGTGCCAGCAGGGACAGGGGAAGGAGCAATCAGCCCCAGCATTTT.

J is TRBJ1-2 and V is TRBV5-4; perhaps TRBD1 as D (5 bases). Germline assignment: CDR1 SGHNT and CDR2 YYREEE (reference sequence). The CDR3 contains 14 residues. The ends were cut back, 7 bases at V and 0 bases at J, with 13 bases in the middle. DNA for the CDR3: TGTGCCAGCGGGACTCGTTTTTCTAACTATGGCTACACCTTC. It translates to CASGTRFSNYGYTF.

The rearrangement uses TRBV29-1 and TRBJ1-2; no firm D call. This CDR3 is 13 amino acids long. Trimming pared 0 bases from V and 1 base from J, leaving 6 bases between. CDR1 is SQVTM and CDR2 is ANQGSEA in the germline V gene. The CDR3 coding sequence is TGCAGCGTTGAAGATCGGCTTAACTATGGCTACACCTTC. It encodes CSVEDRLNYGYTF.

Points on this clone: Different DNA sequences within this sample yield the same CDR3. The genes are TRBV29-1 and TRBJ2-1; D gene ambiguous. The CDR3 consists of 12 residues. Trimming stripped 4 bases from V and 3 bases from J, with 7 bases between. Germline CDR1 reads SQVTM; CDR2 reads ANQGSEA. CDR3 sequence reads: CSVASSYNEQFF. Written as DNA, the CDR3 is TGCAGCGTTGCGTCCAGCTACAATGAGCAGTTCTTC.

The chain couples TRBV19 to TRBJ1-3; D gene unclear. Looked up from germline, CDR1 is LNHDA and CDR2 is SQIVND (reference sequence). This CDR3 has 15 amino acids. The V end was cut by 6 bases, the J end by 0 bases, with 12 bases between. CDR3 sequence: CASRAGSSSGNTIYF. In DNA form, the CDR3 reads TGTGCCAGTAGGGCGGGCTCCAGCTCTGGAAACACCATATATTTT.

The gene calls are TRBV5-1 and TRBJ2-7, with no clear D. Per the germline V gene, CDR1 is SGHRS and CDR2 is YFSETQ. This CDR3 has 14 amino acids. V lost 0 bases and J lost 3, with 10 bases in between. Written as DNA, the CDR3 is TGCGCCAGCAGCTTGGACGGTCGGAGCTACGAGCAGTACTTC. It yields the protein CASSLDGRSYEQYF.

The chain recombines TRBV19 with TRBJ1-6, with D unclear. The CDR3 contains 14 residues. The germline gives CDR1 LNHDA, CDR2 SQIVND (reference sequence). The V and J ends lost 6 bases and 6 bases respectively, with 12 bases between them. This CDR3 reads CASRVTTANSPLHF. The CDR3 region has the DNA TGTGCCAGTAGAGTCACGACGGCTAATTCACCCCTCCACTTT.

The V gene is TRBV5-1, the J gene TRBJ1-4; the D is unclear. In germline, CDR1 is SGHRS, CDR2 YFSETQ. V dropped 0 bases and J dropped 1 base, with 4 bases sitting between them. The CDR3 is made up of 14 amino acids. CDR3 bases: TGCGCCAGCAGCTTGGAAGGAACTAATGAAAAACTGTTTTTT. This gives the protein CASSLEGTNEKLFF.

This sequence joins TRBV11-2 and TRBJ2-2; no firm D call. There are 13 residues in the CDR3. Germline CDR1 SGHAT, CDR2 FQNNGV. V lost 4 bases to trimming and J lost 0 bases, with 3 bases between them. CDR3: CASSSSNTGELFF. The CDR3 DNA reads TGTGCCAGCAGCTCATCGAACACCGGGGAGCTGTTTTTT.

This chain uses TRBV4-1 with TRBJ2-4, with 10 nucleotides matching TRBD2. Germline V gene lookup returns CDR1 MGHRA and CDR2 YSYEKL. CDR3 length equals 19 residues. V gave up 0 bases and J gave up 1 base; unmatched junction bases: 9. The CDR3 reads CASSQEGLAGARAKNIQYF. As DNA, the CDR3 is TGCGCCAGCAGCCAAGAAGGGCTAGCGGGAGCTCGTGCCAAAAACATTCAGTACTTC.

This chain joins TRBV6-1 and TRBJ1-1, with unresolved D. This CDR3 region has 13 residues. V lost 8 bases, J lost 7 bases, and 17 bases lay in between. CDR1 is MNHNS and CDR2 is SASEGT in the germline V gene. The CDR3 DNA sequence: TGTGCCAGCGGCCTGGGGAACTGGTATGAAGCTTTCTTT. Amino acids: CASGLGNWYEAFF.

CDR3 DNA sequence: TGTGCCAGCAGCGTAAACCCGGGGGCCTACAATGAGCAGTTCTTC. It is translated as CASSVNPGAYNEQFF. The chain combines TRBV9 with TRBJ2-1, with TRBD2 as a possible D gene (6 bases). This CDR3 is built from 15 residues. The V end lost 1 base, the J end lost 2 bases, and 10 bases lay between the germline ends. The germline CDR1 and CDR2 sequences are SGDLS and YYNGEE.

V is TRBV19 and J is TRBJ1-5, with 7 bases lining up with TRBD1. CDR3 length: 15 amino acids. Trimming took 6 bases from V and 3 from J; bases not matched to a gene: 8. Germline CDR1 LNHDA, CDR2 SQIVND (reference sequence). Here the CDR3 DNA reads TGTGCCAGTAGAGGGGGACAGAACTTCAATCAGCCCCAGCATTTT. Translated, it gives CASRGGQNFNQPQHF. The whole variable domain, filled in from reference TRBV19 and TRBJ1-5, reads DGGITQSPKYLFRKEGQNVTLSCEQNLNHDAMYWYRQDPGQGLRLIYYSQIVNDFQKGDIAEGYSVSREKKESFPLTVTSAQKNPTAFYLCASRGGQNFNQPQHFGDGTRLSIL.

The CDR3 here is CASTPAVPLGKLFF. The CDR3 nucleotides are TGTGCCAGCACCCCTGCAGTGCCCCTAGGAAAACTGTTTTTT. This rearrangement joins TRBV6-6 to TRBJ1-4; D is unresolved. Germline CDR1 reads MNHNY; CDR2 reads SVGAGI (reference sequence). V was pared by 7 bases and J by 10 bases, with 19 bases between. The CDR3 sequence is 14 residues long.

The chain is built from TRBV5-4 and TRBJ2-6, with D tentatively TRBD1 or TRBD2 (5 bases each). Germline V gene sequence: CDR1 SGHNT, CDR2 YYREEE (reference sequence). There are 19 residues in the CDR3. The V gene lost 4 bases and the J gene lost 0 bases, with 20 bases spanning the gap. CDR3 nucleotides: TGTGCCAGCAGCCGCGGGTTACAAGGGGTGGGCTCTGGGGCCAACGTCCTGACTTTC. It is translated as CASSRGLQGVGSGANVLTF.

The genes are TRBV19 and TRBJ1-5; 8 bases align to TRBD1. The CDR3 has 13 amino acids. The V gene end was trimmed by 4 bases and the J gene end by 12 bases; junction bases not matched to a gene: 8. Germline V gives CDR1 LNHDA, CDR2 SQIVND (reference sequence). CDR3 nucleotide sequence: TGTGCCAGTAGTACCAGGGGGCGCTTCGTCCAGCATTTT. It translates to CASSTRGRFVQHF.